These 31 T cell receptor beta chains originate from one sample sequenced in a study of beta chain features in type 1 diabetes (dated by TCRdb to the late 2010s). Library preparation employed the immunoSEQ multiplex PCR assay. All of the isolated RNA was reverse transcribed with the High Capacity cDNA Reverse Transcription Kit, so expressed TCRB transcripts were sequenced. In its TCRdb copy, this immuneACCESS table keeps in-frame sequences only and misses some clones. Where compared with another copy, unresolved V genes explain less than half of these, and the others have no known cause. This sample comprises about 930,000 clones, under 20% of them detected only once. The leading ten clones occupy 0.02% to 0.025% of the sample. The sequenced sample consisted of naive CD4+ T cells from blood. Taken with the paper, the label for cell subset or site translates to: true naive CD4+ T cells. Receptors originate from a young woman in good health.

There are a few counts of this clone. The V gene is TRBV4-2, the J gene TRBJ2-2; D could derive from TRBD1 or TRBD2 (5 bases each). The CDR3 has 15 amino acids. V shed 1 base and J shed 3 bases, with 9 bases lying between them. The germline gives CDR1 LGHNA, CDR2 YNFKEQ. The DNA for the CDR3 is TGTGCCAGCAGCCAAGCGGGACCTTACACCGGGGAGCTGTTTTTT. This sequence encodes CASSQAGPYTGELFF.

This clone has a handful of counts. This chain joins TRBV25-1 and TRBJ1-2, with D possibly being TRBD1 (6 bases). The CDR3 sequence is 14 residues long. Trimming left V 5 bases short and J 0 bases short, with 10 bases between. The germline V gene encodes CDR1 MGHDK and CDR2 SYGVNS. In DNA form, the CDR3 reads TGTGCCAGCAGTAAGGGGGGGACTAACTATGGCTACACCTTC. Encoded protein: CASSKGGTNYGYTF.

This clone has a handful of counts. V is TRBV21-1 and J is TRBJ2-7; TRBD1, the table's D call, lacks a check against the DNA. TRBV21-1 is marked as a pseudogene. CDR3 length: 15 amino acids. The CDR3 DNA reads as TGTGCCAGCAGCAATCAGGGGTACGGCTCCTACGAGCAGTACTTC. This translates into CASSNQGYGSYEQYF.

To note about this clone: Other DNA sequences in this specimen translate into the identical CDR3. The V and J genes are TRBV10-3 and TRBJ2-5; D call uncertain. Per germline, CDR1 ENHRY and CDR2 SYGVKD. V was shortened by 0 bases and J by 0 bases, with 5 bases between the two germline ends. CDR3 size: 14 residues. The CDR3 spells CAISESRYQETQYF. Here the CDR3 DNA reads TGTGCCATCAGTGAGTCGCGTTACCAAGAGACCCAGTACTTC.

This rearrangement joins TRBV4-2 to TRBJ2-7, with TRBD2 identical over 14 bases. The CDR3 covers 20 residues. Germline lookup yields CDR1 LGHNA and CDR2 YNFKEQ. With 0 bases clipped from V and 2 bases from J, the junction kept 12 bases outside the gene matches. CDR3 loop: CASSQDLRRLAGGPTYEQYF. The CDR3 nucleotides read TGTGCCAGCAGCCAAGATCTTAGGCGACTAGCGGGAGGGCCTACCTACGAGCAGTACTTC.

This clone has more than one count but fewer than ten. The chain's CDR3 is CASTRTGGAGELFF. CDR3 coding DNA: TGTGCCAGCACCCGGACAGGGGGTGCCGGGGAGCTGTTTTTT. This chain uses TRBV6-5 with TRBJ2-2, with 10 bases that match TRBD1. The CDR3 has 14 amino acids. Germline V gives CDR1 MNHEY, CDR2 SVGAGI. The V and J ends lost 7 bases and 6 bases, in that order; junction bases with no gene match: 5.

V and J are TRBV5-1 and TRBJ1-2; TRBD1 matches at 12 bases. The CDR3 runs to 14 residues. Germline V CDR1 and CDR2: SGHRS, YFSETQ. After removal of 6 bases from V and 8 bases from J, the junction contained 8 bases not matched to a gene. The CDR3 spells CASTTGQGAGGYTF. The CDR3 nucleotides are TGCGCCAGCACGACGGGACAGGGGGCTGGAGGCTACACCTTC.

The V gene is TRBV5-1, the J gene TRBJ1-1; D unclear. CDR3 length: 15 residues. CDR1 SGHRS and CDR2 YFSETQ come from the germline V gene. Trimming took 4 bases from V and 7 from J, leaving 20 bases between them. The CDR3 is CASSPPTGASGEAFF. CDR3 coding DNA: TGCGCCAGCAGCCCGCCGACGGGCGCAAGCGGTGAAGCTTTCTTT.

This clone was recorded a few times. The J gene is TRBJ2-1, the V gene TRBV6-5; 8 nucleotides line up with TRBD2. V gave up 7 bases and J gave up 6 bases; unmatched junction bases: 5. The germline V gene encodes CDR1 MNHEY and CDR2 SVGAGI. The CDR3 has 13 residues. CDR3 protein: CASIRSGSNEQFF. CDR3 in DNA: TGTGCCAGCATCCGGAGCGGGAGCAATGAGCAGTTCTTC.

This clone came up a few times. The V call is TRBV13, the J call TRBJ2-7; a possible D gene is TRBD1 (5 bases). This CDR3 is built from 14 residues. Germline V gives CDR1 PRHDT, CDR2 FYEKMQ (reference sequence). V was pared by 6 bases and J by 0 bases, with 12 bases between. The CDR3 loop is CASRYQGGSYEQYF. DNA for the CDR3: TGTGCCAGCAGGTATCAGGGTGGCTCCTACGAGCAGTACTTC.

The chain couples TRBV27 to TRBJ2-7, with a possible D match to TRBD2 (5 bases). The end of the DNA fits TRBJ2-5 better, so the J call may be wrong. CDR1 and CDR2 from the germline V gene are MNHEY and SMNVEV (reference sequence). The CDR3 spans 16 residues. DNA for the CDR3: TGTGCCAGCAGTTTAAAGGCGGGCTTTACCGTCGGGACCCAGTACTTC. Translating it yields CASSLKAGFTVGTQYF.

This clone was seen more than once but under ten times. The same CDR3 can be traced to other DNA sequences in this sample. The rearrangement uses TRBV7-9 and TRBJ2-5; TRBD2 matches 9 bases. J gave up 2 bases and V 1 base, and 2 bases lay outside the gene matches. The CDR3 is made up of 15 amino acids. Germline V gene sequence: CDR1 SEHNR, CDR2 FQNEAQ (reference sequence). This CDR3 reads CASSLVAGGQETQYF. CDR3 DNA: TGTGCCAGCAGCTTAGTCGCGGGAGGGCAAGAGACCCAGTACTTC.

This clone was picked up a small number of times. This rearrangement joins TRBV10-3 to TRBJ1-2; a weak D match, TRBD1 (6 bases). CDR3 length: 12 residues. The germline V gene encodes CDR1 ENHRY and CDR2 SYGVKD. Trimming stripped 7 bases from V and 6 bases from J, with 12 bases between. CDR3 bases: TGTGCCATCACCCGCGGACAGCATGGCTACACCTTC. It specifies CAITRGQHGYTF.

About this clone: Other DNA sequences in the sample encode the same CDR3. The rearrangement links TRBV7-2 to TRBJ2-1; D unclear. The V gene's germline CDR1 is SGHTA and CDR2 FQGNSA. The germline V and J ends were trimmed by 5 bases and 1 base, with 6 bases remaining between them. The CDR3 has 13 residues. The CDR3 DNA is TGTGCCAGCAGCCGAAGTTCCTACAATGAGCAGTTCTTC. This translates into CASSRSSYNEQFF.

This clone was detected only a few times. The V and J genes are TRBV18 and TRBJ1-4, with 7 bases aligning to TRBD1. The CDR3 is 14 residues long. J gave up 7 bases and V 2 bases, and 4 bases lay outside the gene matches. Germline values: CDR1 KGHSH, CDR2 LQKENI. Written as DNA, the CDR3 is TGTGCCAGCTCACCAAGGGACAGCGTTGAAAAACTGTTTTTT. Translated, it gives CASSPRDSVEKLFF.

This clone was seen a handful of times. This rearrangement joins TRBV28 to TRBJ2-7; D is possibly TRBD1 (5 bases). In germline, CDR1 is MDHEN, CDR2 SYDVKM. V shed 6 bases and J shed 2 bases, with 11 bases lying between them. There are 13 residues in the CDR3. The CDR3 loop is CASRLQGTYEQYF. For the CDR3, the DNA is TGTGCCAGCAGACTTCAGGGAACCTACGAGCAGTACTTC.

The chain is built from TRBV29-1 and TRBJ2-1; possibly TRBD1 for D (5 bases). Per the germline V gene, CDR1 is SQVTM and CDR2 is ANQGSEA. The CDR3 totals 12 residues. Trimming took 8 bases from V and 1 from J, leaving 9 bases between them. CDR3 protein: CSHRRSYNEQFF. CDR3 nucleotide sequence: TGCAGCCACAGGAGATCCTACAATGAGCAGTTCTTC.

The chain joins TRBV7-8 to TRBJ2-5; no firm D call. The CDR3 is 15 amino acids. The V gene's germline CDR1 is SGHVS and CDR2 FQNEAQ. V was clipped by 1 base and J by 2 bases, with 11 bases between them. CDR3 residues: CASSLGFRMQETQYF. CDR3 coding DNA: TGTGCCAGCAGCTTAGGTTTTCGTATGCAAGAGACCCAGTACTTC.

The CDR3 protein is CASSLARTLSTEAFF. The CDR3 bases are TGTGCCAGCAGCTTAGCGAGGACATTGAGCACTGAAGCTTTCTTT. The chain couples TRBV7-2 to TRBJ1-1; D may be TRBD1 (5 bases). The CDR3 is made up of 15 amino acids. Trimming stripped 0 bases from V and 4 bases from J, with 12 bases between. The germline gives CDR1 SGHTA, CDR2 FQGNSA.

This chain joins TRBV6-5 and TRBJ2-5; the D is unclear. The germline gives CDR1 MNHEY, CDR2 SVGAGI. Between the trimmed V and J ends, which lost 0 bases and 4 bases, there was a span of 9 bases. The CDR3 consists of 14 residues. CDR3 coding DNA: TGTGCCAGCAGTTACTCAAGGGTAGGAGAGACCCAGTACTTC. As protein: CASSYSRVGETQYF.

This clone turned up a few times. This sequence joins TRBV10-3 and TRBJ2-1; 9 nucleotides match TRBD2. CDR1 is ENHRY and CDR2 is SYGVKD in the germline V gene. The ends lost 3 bases at V and 6 bases at J; junction bases unmatched: 15. The CDR3 has 18 residues. The CDR3 coding sequence is TGTGCCATCAGTGACCGATCCGGGACTAGCCAGCGGGGCAATGAGCAGTTCTTC. Translating gives CAISDRSGTSQRGNEQFF.

The J gene is TRBJ2-3, the V gene TRBV9, with 10 bases aligning to TRBD2. The length of the CDR3 is 18 residues. Trimming at V came to 0 bases and at J to 1 base, leaving 8 bases not matched to a gene. From germline, CDR1 is SGDLS and CDR2 YYNGEE. The CDR3 is CASSVAPSGRIGTDTQYF. For the CDR3, the DNA is TGTGCCAGCAGCGTAGCTCCTAGCGGGAGAATCGGCACAGATACGCAGTATTTT.

The chain has TRBV2 and TRBJ1-1; D gene uncertain. This CDR3 contains 14 residues. The ends were cut back, 3 bases at V and 0 bases at J, with 8 bases in the middle. Germline CDR1 and CDR2: SNHLY and FYNNEI. Here the CDR3 DNA reads TGTGCCAGCAGTGACCGGGCGATGAACACTGAAGCTTTCTTT. As protein: CASSDRAMNTEAFF.

The chain uses TRBV6-6 and TRBJ1-2, with D maybe TRBD1 (5 bases). The CDR3 extends over 12 amino acids. Germline V CDR1 and CDR2: MNHNY, SVGAGI (reference sequence). V was trimmed by 11 bases and J by 6 bases, leaving 16 bases between them. DNA of the CDR3: TGTGCCTTCGGGGGGTTTCAACATGGCTACACCTTC. Protein sequence: CAFGGFQHGYTF.

CDR3 nucleotides: TGCGCCAGCAGCATGGTGGAGGCCGGGGAGCTGTTTTTT. As protein: CASSMVEAGELFF. The chain has TRBV5-1 and TRBJ2-2; tentatively, D is TRBD2 (5 bases). Deletions cut 4 bases from V and 6 bases from J, with 10 bases between. This CDR3 is 13 amino acids long. Germline values: CDR1 SGHRS, CDR2 YFSETQ.

This clone appeared a few times. The CDR3 nucleotides read TGCAGCGTGAAGGGGCACGACTATGGCTACACCTTC. It specifies CSVKGHDYGYTF. The chain is built from TRBV29-1 and TRBJ1-2, with D possibly being TRBD1 (5 bases). CDR3 length equals 12 residues. Trimming cost V 6 bases and J 3 bases, with 11 bases left between them. The V gene's germline CDR1 is SQVTM and CDR2 ANQGSEA.

A note on this clone: Germline and junction disagree at one end, which may indicate a read error. The CDR3 DNA reads TGTGCCAGCAGTAATGCGGTGGGGCAGCCCCAGCATTTT. It specifies CASSNAVGQPQHF. The chain uses TRBV19 and TRBJ1-5; D is undetermined. Germline values: CDR1 LNHDA, CDR2 SQIVND (reference sequence). The CDR3 spans 13 residues.

This clone was counted between two and nine times. The V and J genes are TRBV4-3 and TRBJ1-1; D not certain. The CDR3 extends over 17 amino acids. Germline values: CDR1 LGHNA, CDR2 YSLEER. Trimming removed 0 bases from V and 0 bases from J, with 14 bases in between. CDR3 in DNA: TGCGCCAGCAGCCAAGATGACCGGACGACCTTGAACACTGAAGCTTTCTTT. Translation: CASSQDDRTTLNTEAFF.

This clone was counted between two and nine times. The V call is TRBV6-6, the J call TRBJ1-2; D is possibly TRBD1 (5 bases). Germline V gene lookup returns CDR1 MNHNY and CDR2 SVGAGI (reference sequence). The CDR3 has 12 amino acids. V lost 5 bases to trimming and J lost 8 bases, with 12 bases between them. Here the CDR3 reads CASSSGAQGYTF. The CDR3 bases are TGTGCCAGCAGTAGCGGGGCTCAAGGCTACACCTTC.

This chain uses TRBV7-2 with TRBJ2-1; 12 bases fit TRBD2. The germline V gene has CDR1 SGHTA and CDR2 FQGNSA. The CDR3 covers 14 residues. The V segment lost 4 bases and the J segment 8 bases; nucleotides outside the gene matches: 3. The CDR3, as DNA: TGTGCCAGCAGCTCCGGGACTAGCGGGTATGAGCAGTTCTTC. It specifies CASSSGTSGYEQFF. Full variable domain (outside the CDR3, taken from reference TRBV7-2 and TRBJ2-1): GAGVSQSPSNKVTEKGKDVELRCDPISGHTALYWYRQSLGQGLEFLIYFQGNSAPDKSGLPSDRFSAERTGGSVSTLTIQRTQQEDSAVYLCASSSGTSGYEQFFGPGTRLTVL.

This chain uses TRBV5-6 with TRBJ1-1; D unclear. This CDR3 contains 13 residues. Germline CDR1 and CDR2: SGHDT and YYEEEE. Trimming shortened V by 2 bases and J by 4 bases, and 9 bases separated the two germline ends. The CDR3 region is CASSFIGLTEAFF. The CDR3 DNA reads TGTGCCAGCAGCTTTATAGGACTCACTGAAGCTTTCTTT.